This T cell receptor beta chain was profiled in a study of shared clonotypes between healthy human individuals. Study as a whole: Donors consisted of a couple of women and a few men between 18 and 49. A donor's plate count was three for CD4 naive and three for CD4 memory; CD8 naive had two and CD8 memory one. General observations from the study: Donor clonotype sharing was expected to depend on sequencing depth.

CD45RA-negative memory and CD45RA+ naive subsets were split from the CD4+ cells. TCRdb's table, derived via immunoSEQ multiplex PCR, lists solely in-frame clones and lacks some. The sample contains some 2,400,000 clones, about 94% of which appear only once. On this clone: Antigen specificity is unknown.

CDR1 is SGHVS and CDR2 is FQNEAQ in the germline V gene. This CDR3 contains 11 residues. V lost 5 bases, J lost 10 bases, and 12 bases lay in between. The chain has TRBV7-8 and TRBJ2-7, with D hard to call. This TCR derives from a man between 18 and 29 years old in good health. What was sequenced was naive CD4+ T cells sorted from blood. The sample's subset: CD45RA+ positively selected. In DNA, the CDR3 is TGTGCCAGCAGCCCAGACCGGGCCCAGTACTTC. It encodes CASSPDRAQYF.